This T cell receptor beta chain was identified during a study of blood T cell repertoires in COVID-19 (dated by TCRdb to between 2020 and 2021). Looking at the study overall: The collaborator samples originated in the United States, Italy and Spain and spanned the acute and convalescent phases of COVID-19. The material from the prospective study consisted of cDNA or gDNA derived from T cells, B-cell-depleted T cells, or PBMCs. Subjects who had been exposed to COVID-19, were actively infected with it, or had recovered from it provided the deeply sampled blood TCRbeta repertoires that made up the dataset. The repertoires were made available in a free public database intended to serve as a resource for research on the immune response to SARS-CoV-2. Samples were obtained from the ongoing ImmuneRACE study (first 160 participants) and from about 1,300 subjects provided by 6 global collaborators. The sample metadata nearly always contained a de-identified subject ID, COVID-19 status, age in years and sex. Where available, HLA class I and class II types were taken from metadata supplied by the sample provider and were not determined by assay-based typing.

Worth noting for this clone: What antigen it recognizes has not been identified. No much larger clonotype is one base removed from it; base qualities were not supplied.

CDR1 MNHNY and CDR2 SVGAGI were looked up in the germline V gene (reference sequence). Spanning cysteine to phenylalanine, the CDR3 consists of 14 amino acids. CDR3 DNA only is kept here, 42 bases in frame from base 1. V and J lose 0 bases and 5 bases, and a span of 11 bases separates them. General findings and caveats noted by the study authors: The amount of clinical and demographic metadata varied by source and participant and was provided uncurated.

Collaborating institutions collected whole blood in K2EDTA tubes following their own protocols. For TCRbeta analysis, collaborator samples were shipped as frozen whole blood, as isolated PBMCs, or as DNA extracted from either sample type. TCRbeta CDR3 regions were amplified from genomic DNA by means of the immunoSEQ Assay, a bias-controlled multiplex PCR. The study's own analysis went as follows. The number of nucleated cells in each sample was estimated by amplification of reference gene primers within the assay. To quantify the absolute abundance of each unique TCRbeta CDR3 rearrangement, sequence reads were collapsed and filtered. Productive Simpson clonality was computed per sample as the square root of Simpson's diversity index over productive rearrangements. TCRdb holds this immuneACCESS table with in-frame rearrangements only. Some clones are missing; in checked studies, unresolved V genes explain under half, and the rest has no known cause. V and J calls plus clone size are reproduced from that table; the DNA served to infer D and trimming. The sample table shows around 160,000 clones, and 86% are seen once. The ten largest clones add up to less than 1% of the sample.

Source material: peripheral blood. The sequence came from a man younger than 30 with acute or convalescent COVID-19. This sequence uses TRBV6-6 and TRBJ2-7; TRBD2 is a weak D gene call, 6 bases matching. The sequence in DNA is TGTGCCAGCAGTTACTCGGGGGGTTACAACGAGCAGTACTTC. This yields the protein CASSYSGGYNEQYF.